A selection of T cell receptor beta chains follows, all from one sample in a study of CD8+ T cells in alopecia areata. Sequencing was performed with immunoSEQ multiplex PCR; in TCRdb, only in-frame clones are kept and a portion is missing. The sample lists 150,000 to 200,000 clones; just under 65% were seen once. This specimen was CD4+ T cells sorted from blood, taken at approximately week 50, from a patient treated with tofacitinib. The receptors were gathered from a human donor with alopecia areata. CDR3s include the opening cysteine and the closing phenylalanine or tryptophan. Each record gives: D gene, V gene, J gene, clone size, CDR3 protein, CDR3 DNA. A D gene is named only where the DNA matches it firmly. The size entry is marked missing in some rows and otherwise reads once, few, many or a size class.

D: NA; V: TRBV15; J: TRBJ2-1; size: NA; CDR3: CATSKWGALRDNEQFF; DNA: TGTGCCACCAGCAAGTGGGGGGCGCTACGGGACAATGAGCAGTTCTTC
D: NA; V: TRBV5-6; J: TRBJ2-4; size: NA; CDR3: CASSLLESKNIQYF; DNA: TGTGCCAGCAGCTTGTTGGAATCTAAAAACATTCAGTACTTC
D: NA; V: TRBV5-6; J: TRBJ2-1; size: few; CDR3: CASSPGRRNNEQFF; DNA: TGTGCCAGCAGCCCGGGGAGGCGGAACAATGAGCAGTTCTTC
D: NA; V: TRBV7-2; J: TRBJ1-6; size: few; CDR3: CASSPILGNNSPLHF; DNA: TGTGCCAGCAGCCCTATTTTAGGGAATAATTCACCCCTCCACTTT
D: NA; V: TRBV6-5; J: TRBJ2-2; size: many; CDR3: CASRPGLAAGELFF; DNA: TGTGCCAGCAGACCGGGCCTCGCCGCCGGGGAGCTGTTTTTT
D: NA; V: TRBV29-1; J: TRBJ1-4; size: once; CDR3: CSVEPLATNEKLFF; DNA: TGCAGCGTTGAACCCCTTGCAACTAATGAAAAACTGTTTTTT
D: NA; V: TRBV19; J: TRBJ2-2; size: NA; CDR3: CASSFPKGPSPNTGELFF; DNA: TGTGCCAGTAGTTTCCCAAAGGGCCCGTCTCCCAACACCGGGGAGCTGTTTTTT
D: NA; V: TRBV30; J: TRBJ1-2; size: NA; CDR3: CAVSGANYGYTF; DNA: TGTGCCGTATCAGGAGCGAACTATGGCTACACCTTC
D: NA; V: TRBV29-1; J: TRBJ1-2; size: NA; CDR3: CSGGPDYGYTF; DNA: TGCAGCGGCGGACCTGACTATGGCTACACCTTC
D: NA; V: TRBV5-1; J: TRBJ2-7; size: once; CDR3: CASSLGGASYEQYF; DNA: TGCGCCAGCAGCTTGGGCGGGGCAAGCTACGAGCAGTACTTC
D: NA; V: TRBV5-1; J: TRBJ1-2; size: NA; CDR3: CASSPSPNKDGYTF; DNA: TGCGCCAGCAGCCCGTCCCCTAACAAGGATGGCTACACCTTC
D: NA; V: TRBV5-5; J: TRBJ1-2; size: few; CDR3: CASSLERWTAYGYTF; DNA: TGTGCCAGCAGCTTGGAAAGGTGGACGGCCTATGGCTACACCTTC
D: NA; V: TRBV4-1; J: TRBJ1-1; size: few; CDR3: CASRNTVNTEAFF; DNA: TGCGCCAGCAGGAATACAGTGAACACTGAAGCTTTCTTT
D: TRBD2; V: TRBV5-1; J: TRBJ2-3; size: NA; CDR3: CASSLSGENTQYF; DNA: TGCGCCAGCAGCTTGAGCGGGGAAAATACGCAGTATTTT
D: TRBD1; V: TRBV5-1; J: TRBJ2-4; size: few; CDR3: CASSLETGGIAKNIQYF; DNA: TGCGCCAGCAGCTTGGAGACAGGGGGCATAGCCAAAAACATTCAGTACTTC
D: NA; V: TRBV18; J: TRBJ2-7; size: NA; CDR3: CASSSKGLSSYEQYF; DNA: TGTGCCAGCTCAAGCAAGGGACTGAGCTCCTACGAGCAGTACTTC
D: TRBD2; V: TRBV9; J: TRBJ2-1; size: NA; CDR3: CASSVSLLAGLYNEQFF; DNA: TGTGCCAGCAGCGTATCCCTTCTAGCGGGGTTATACAATGAGCAGTTCTTC
D: NA; V: TRBV27; J: TRBJ1-1; size: few; CDR3: CASSLGQTNTEAFF; DNA: TGTGCCAGCAGTTTAGGGCAGACCAACACTGAAGCTTTCTTT
D: TRBD1; V: TRBV30; J: TRBJ1-1; size: NA; CDR3: CAWIGQGGVNTEAFF; DNA: TGTGCCTGGATAGGACAGGGAGGTGTGAACACTGAAGCTTTCTTT
D: TRBD1; V: TRBV30; J: TRBJ1-2; size: NA; CDR3: CAWSVQGRGGYTF; DNA: TGTGCCTGGAGTGTACAGGGGCGGGGTGGCTACACCTTC
D: TRBD2; V: TRBV4-3; J: TRBJ2-1; size: few; CDR3: CASSSHPGLANEQFF; DNA: TGCGCCAGCAGCTCACACCCGGGACTAGCGAATGAGCAGTTCTTC
D: TRBD1; V: TRBV5-4; J: TRBJ2-1; size: NA; CDR3: CASSSPGQGAEQFF; DNA: TGTGCCAGCAGTTCACCGGGACAGGGGGCTGAGCAGTTCTTC
D: NA; V: TRBV7-6; J: TRBJ2-3; size: NA; CDR3: CASSLGSGYTDTQYF; DNA: TGTGCCAGCAGCTTGGGTAGCGGTTACACAGATACGCAGTATTTT
D: TRBD1; V: TRBV25-1; J: TRBJ1-5; size: once; CDR3: CASSVPRGRDRENQPQHF; DNA: TGTGCCAGCAGTGTCCCTAGGGGTCGGGACAGGGAAAATCAGCCCCAGCATTTT
D: TRBD1; V: TRBV2; J: TRBJ2-1; size: NA; CDR3: CASTEGAGQGADEQFF; DNA: TGTGCCAGCACCGAGGGCGCGGGACAGGGGGCCGATGAGCAGTTCTTC
D: NA; V: TRBV27; J: TRBJ2-4; size: NA; CDR3: CASSSPGRPKNIQYF; DNA: TGTGCCAGCAGTTCCCCGGGACGCCCCAAAAACATTCAGTACTTC
D: NA; V: TRBV15; J: TRBJ1-1; size: NA; CDR3: CATSPRLNTEAFF; DNA: TGTGCCACCTCACCCAGGCTGAACACTGAAGCTTTCTTT
D: TRBD2; V: TRBV9; J: TRBJ2-3; size: NA; CDR3: CASSVLAGGDTQYF; DNA: TGTGCCAGCAGCGTACTAGCGGGGGGTGATACGCAGTATTTT
D: NA; V: TRBV7-6; J: TRBJ2-7; size: NA; CDR3: CASSPGDEPYEQYF; DNA: TGTGCCAGCAGCCCCGGAGACGAACCCTACGAGCAGTACTTC
D: NA; V: TRBV30; J: TRBJ1-2; size: NA; CDR3: CAWRQGWNGYTF; DNA: TGTGCCTGGAGACAGGGTTGGAATGGCTACACCTTC
D: NA; V: TRBV30; J: TRBJ2-1; size: NA; CDR3: CAWTTSSVEQFF; DNA: TGTGCCTGGACTACTAGCTCTGTTGAGCAGTTCTTC
D: NA; V: TRBV29-1; J: TRBJ2-2; size: NA; CDR3: CSVPRQTNTGELFF; DNA: TGCAGCGTTCCAAGACAAACGAACACCGGGGAGCTGTTTTTT
D: NA; V: TRBV30; J: TRBJ1-4; size: NA; CDR3: CAWSARKRAGEKLFF; DNA: TGTGCCTGGAGTGCGAGGAAAAGGGCGGGTGAAAAACTGTTTTTT
D: NA; V: TRBV5-1; J: TRBJ2-6; size: NA; CDR3: CASSYSSSSGANVLTF; DNA: TGCGCCAGCAGCTACAGTTCCTCCTCTGGGGCCAACGTCCTGACTTTC
D: NA; V: TRBV5-1; J: TRBJ2-1; size: once; CDR3: CASSLITGGSLDEQFF; DNA: TGCGCCAGCAGCTTGATCACGGGGGGCTCTCTTGACGAGCAGTTCTTC
D: NA; V: TRBV2; J: TRBJ2-7; size: NA; CDR3: CASRENTGSRGEQYF; DNA: TGTGCCAGCAGGGAAAATACCGGGAGCCGAGGGGAGCAGTACTTC
D: TRBD1; V: TRBV5-1; J: TRBJ2-2; size: NA; CDR3: CASGQGALGTGELFF; DNA: TGCGCCAGCGGACAGGGGGCCTTAGGAACCGGGGAGCTGTTTTTT